This T cell receptor beta chain is drawn from a study of shared clonotypes between healthy human individuals. Sequencing was performed with immunoSEQ multiplex PCR; in TCRdb, only in-frame clones are kept and a portion is missing. The data show about 2.1 million clones, roughly 91% seen once. CDR1 and CDR2 (germline): MNHEY, SMNVEV (reference sequence). The V and J ends lost 5 bases and 4 bases, in that order; junction bases with no gene match: 11. There are 16 residues in the CDR3. CD45RO-negative, CCR7-positively selected cells formed the naive CD8 fraction, excluding terminally differentiated effector memory CD45RA+ cells.

This sequence joins TRBV27 and TRBJ1-2, with 9 bases identical to TRBD1. Sequencing was performed on naive CD8+ T cells from PBMCs. The receptor's source is a man between 18 and 35 years old in good health. Some clones in this sample may be carry-over from other donors' samples. CDR3 residues: CASSRIRDRALYGYTF. DNA of the CDR3: TGTGCCAGCAGTCGAATCCGGGACAGGGCGCTCTATGGCTACACCTTC.